This T cell receptor (beta chain) is from a study of blood T cell repertoires in COVID-19. Study-wide background: Donors in the United States, Italy and Spain gave samples during acute or convalescent COVID-19. Sample material is recorded as cDNA or gDNA derived from T cells, B-cell-depleted T cells, or PBMCs.

Authors' data handling: Quantification of nucleated cells was approximated via reference gene primer amplification. The protocol was immunoSEQ multiplex PCR, while the TCRdb copy is restricted to in-frame clones and leaves out a portion. For V, J and clone size, that table is used; D and trimming come from the DNA. The sample lists about 68,000 clones, about 85% occurring once. Those enrolled in Seattle joined during active infection and were followed longitudinally afterward. V lost 3 bases and J 1 base, leaving 9 bases between the germline ends. CDR1 is LNHDA and CDR2 is SQIVND in the germline V gene (reference sequence). The CDR3 covers 15 residues.

The TCR comes from a woman in her forties or fifties with COVID-19, enrolled during active disease. This chain links TRBV19 with TRBJ2-2; TRBD2 might be the D (5 bases). The source material was peripheral blood. CDR3 amino acids: CASSIGGGNTGELFF. The DNA of the CDR3 is TGTGCCAGTAGTATCGGCGGAGGGAACACCGGGGAGCTGTTTTTT. Full variable domain (outside the CDR3, taken from reference TRBV19 and TRBJ2-2): DGGITQSPKYLFRKEGQNVTLSCEQNLNHDAMYWYRQDPGQGLRLIYYSQIVNDFQKGDIAEGYSVSREKKESFPLTVTSAQKNPTAFYLCASSIGGGNTGELFFGEGSRLTVL.